This paragraph reports one T cell receptor beta chain. Its antigen is not known. This sample is drawn from a study of T cell responses to AZD1222 COVID-19 vaccine. Study-level findings and limits: No repertoire was sampled before or during the peak T cell response, only after it.

Germline V lookup: CDR1 SEHNR, CDR2 FQNEAQ (reference sequence). The CDR3 covers 13 residues. Between the trimmed V and J ends, which lost 5 bases and 5 bases, there was a span of 12 bases. Profiled with immunoSEQ multiplex PCR; TCRdb holds only in-frame clones, not every one. The sample holds over 150,000 clones, about nine tenths seen once. This chain joins TRBV7-9 and TRBJ1-1; D may be TRBD1 (5 bases). Sequencing used peripheral blood, obtained on day 0 of AZD1222 vaccination. The TCR was taken from an adult in good health. The CDR3 DNA sequence: TGTGCCAGCAGCCCCCCCGGGACTACTGAAGCTTTCTTT. This gives the protein CASSPPGTTEAFF.